The present entry profiles one TCR beta chain with its context. Antigen: not known. Time point: week 35, safety follow-up. Alongside topical imiquimod, each dose of vaccine comprised 300 ug of mutant IDH1 20-mer peptide. This sample is drawn from a study of a mutant IDH1 vaccine in newly diagnosed glioma. This table comes from immunoSEQ multiplex PCR, and its TCRdb copy is limited to in-frame clones, with some not included. The sample lists about 66,000 clones; about 74% were seen once. The junction had 7 bases not matched to a gene; V was cut back by 5 bases and J by 4 bases. The CDR3 consists of 15 residues. Germline assignment: CDR1 SGHDT and CDR2 YYEEEE.

The sequence derives from a man aged 50 or older with glioma. Sequencing was performed on PBMCs, taken from a glioma patient whose treatment included an IDH1 peptide vaccine. V usage is TRBV5-6 and J usage is TRBJ2-7; 12 bases are a match to TRBD1. CDR3 DNA: TGTGCCAGCAGTTCTCTGGGACAGGGGGCATACGAGCAGTACTTC. Translation: CASSSLGQGAYEQYF.